The 25 T cell receptor beta chains given below trace back to one sample, sequenced in a study of cytomegalovirus exposure and HLA in healthy donors. PCR involved 60 Vbeta and 13 Jbeta primers. Clones were read by immunoSEQ multiplex PCR, and TCRdb kept only the in-frame ones, dropping some. The data contain about 160,000 clones, approximately 80% of them seen just once; the ten biggest clones take up about 9.5%. Input material: PBMCs. All receptors come from a man younger than 35 in good health and CMV-seropositive.

The rearrangement uses TRBV2 and TRBJ2-7; D uncertain. Trimming pared 6 bases from V and 0 bases from J, leaving 15 bases between. Looked up from germline, CDR1 is SNHLY and CDR2 is FYNNEI. The length of the CDR3 is 15 residues. This CDR3 reads CASRPGSQSSYEQYF. Here the CDR3 DNA reads TGTGCCAGCAGGCCGGGTTCCCAGAGCTCCTACGAGCAGTACTTC.

This clone is categorized as large (0.1 to 1%). The V gene is TRBV16, the J gene TRBJ2-7, with TRBD1 as a possible D gene (6 bases). In germline, CDR1 is KGHSY, CDR2 FQNENV. The ends were cut back, 3 bases at V and 6 bases at J, with 18 bases in the middle. CDR3 length: 15 amino acids. Here the CDR3 reads CASSHTSGHLAEQYF. The DNA of the CDR3 is TGTGCCAGCAGCCACACCTCGGGACACCTCGCCGAGCAGTACTTC.

A few counts support this clone. The chain combines TRBV6-1 with TRBJ2-1; 8 nucleotides line up with TRBD1. Germline V CDR1 and CDR2: MNHNS, SASEGT. Trimming removed 6 bases from V and 7 bases from J; junction bases left unmatched: 11. This CDR3 is 15 amino acids long. CDR3 in DNA: TGTGCCAGCAGGACCCAGGGGGCCGTCGGTAATGAGCAGTTCTTC. Residues: CASRTQGAVGNEQFF.

The J gene is TRBJ2-1, the V gene TRBV5-4, with 10 bases aligning to TRBD1. The CDR3 contains 15 residues. The germline V gene encodes CDR1 SGHNT and CDR2 YYREEE (reference sequence). J lost 4 bases, V lost 6 bases, and 7 bases had no gene match. The CDR3 reads CASTTGQGFYNEQFF. The CDR3 DNA reads as TGTGCCAGCACCACGGGACAGGGGTTTTACAATGAGCAGTTCTTC.

Only one count was recorded for this clone. The chain couples TRBV4-3 to TRBJ2-2; tentatively, D is TRBD1 (5 bases). Germline CDR1 and CDR2: LGHNA and YSLEER. The V and J ends lost 0 bases and 4 bases respectively, with 15 bases between them. The CDR3 runs 17 residues. The CDR3 loop is CASSQDLGAAITGELFF. The CDR3 coding sequence is TGCGCCAGCAGCCAAGATCTTGGGGCCGCGATCACCGGGGAGCTGTTTTTT.

The chain links TRBV27 to TRBJ2-4; D is perhaps TRBD2 (6 bases). CDR3 size: 13 residues. Trimming removed 5 bases at V and 4 bases at J, with 9 bases between. Germline CDR1 reads MNHEY; CDR2 reads SMNVEV (reference sequence). CDR3 in amino acids: CASSLREKNIQYF. In DNA, the CDR3 is TGTGCCAGCAGTCTCCGGGAGAAAAACATTCAGTACTTC.

V gene TRBV29-1 combines with J gene TRBJ2-5; possibly TRBD2 for D (6 bases). CDR1 and CDR2 from the germline V gene are SQVTM and ANQGSEA. The V and J ends lost 6 bases and 2 bases respectively, with 13 bases between them. CDR3 size: 13 residues. The CDR3 DNA sequence: TGCAGCGTGGCGGGACCCAGACAAGAGACCCAGTACTTC. This codes for CSVAGPRQETQYF.

The chain combines TRBV7-9 with TRBJ1-1; tentative D call: TRBD1 (6 bases). V shed 5 bases and J shed 0 bases, with 16 bases lying between them. The CDR3 sequence is 16 residues long. CDR1 SEHNR and CDR2 FQNEAQ come from the germline V gene (reference sequence). In DNA form, the CDR3 reads TGTGCCAGCAGCCCCCACACAGGGAGAATGAACACTGAAGCTTTCTTT. It yields the protein CASSPHTGRMNTEAFF.

The CDR3 spells CASSVGQATNSPLHF. The CDR3, as DNA: TGTGCCAGCAGCGTCGGACAGGCTACTAATTCACCCCTCCACTTT. This rearrangement joins TRBV9 to TRBJ1-6; 7 nucleotides line up with TRBD1. The germline V gene has CDR1 SGDLS and CDR2 YYNGEE. V lost 2 bases to trimming and J lost 6 bases; unmatched junction nucleotides: 5. The CDR3 length is 15 residues.

V is TRBV19 and J is TRBJ1-2; maybe TRBD1 (6 bases). The V end lost 3 bases, the J end lost 4 bases, and 12 bases lay between the germline ends. The CDR3 totals 14 residues. Germline CDR1 LNHDA, CDR2 SQIVND (reference sequence). CDR3 in amino acids: CASSIHTGSYGYTF. The CDR3 DNA follows: TGTGCCAGTAGTATCCATACAGGGAGCTATGGCTACACCTTC.

The chain uses TRBV6-5 and TRBJ1-5, with 7 bases aligning to TRBD1. This CDR3 is built from 15 residues. Trimming at V came to 0 bases and at J to 4 bases, leaving 3 bases not matched to a gene. The germline V gene has CDR1 MNHEY and CDR2 SVGAGI. The CDR3 sequence: CASSYSAGGNQPQHF. In DNA, the CDR3 is TGTGCCAGCAGTTACTCAGCAGGGGGGAATCAGCCCCAGCATTTT.

This clone was observed once. The chain carries TRBV2 and TRBJ2-1, with D possibly being TRBD2 (5 bases). The CDR3 covers 17 residues. Germline lookup yields CDR1 SNHLY and CDR2 FYNNEI. The germline V and J ends were trimmed by 0 bases and 5 bases, with 17 bases remaining between them. The CDR3 bases are TGTGCCAGCAGTGAAGCAGAGTGGGAGACGGGCGACAATGAGCAGTTCTTC. It codes for CASSEAEWETGDNEQFF. The variable domain in full, completed from reference TRBV2 and TRBJ2-1, reads EPEVTQTPSHQVTQMGQEVILRCVPISNHLYFYWYRQILGQKVEFLVSFYNNEISEKSEIFDDQFSVERPDGSNFTLKIRSTKLEDSAMYFCASSEAEWETGDNEQFFGPGTRLTVL.

The V and J genes are TRBV19 and TRBJ2-5; tentatively, D is TRBD2 (6 bases). The DNA end lines up better with TRBJ2-7; the J call may be wrong. This CDR3 is 15 amino acids long. The germline gives CDR1 LNHDA, CDR2 SQIVND (reference sequence). CDR3 residues: CASSIDSGVGYEQYF. The DNA for the CDR3 is TGTGCCAGTAGTATTGATTCGGGAGTCGGGTACGAGCAGTACTTC.

The genes are TRBV6-5 and TRBJ1-1; D unresolved. Germline V gives CDR1 MNHEY, CDR2 SVGAGI. This CDR3 spans 14 amino acids. The V and J ends lost 2 bases and 0 bases respectively, with 7 bases between them. CDR3 DNA: TGTGCCAGCAGTTACGGAGGTGTGAACACTGAAGCTTTCTTT. It codes for CASSYGGVNTEAFF.

This clone showed up just a few times. V is TRBV4-1 and J is TRBJ1-1; 8 bases match TRBD1. The CDR3 covers 16 residues. The germline V gene encodes CDR1 MGHRA and CDR2 YSYEKL. J was trimmed by 4 bases and V by 7 bases; bases with no gene match: 14. The CDR3 DNA sequence: TGCGCCAGCACCCACAGGGGGTCCATCCAGGGCACTGAAGCTTTCTTT. This encodes CASTHRGSIQGTEAFF.

V and J are TRBV19 and TRBJ1-2, with TRBD1 identical over 11 bases. V lost 9 bases and J lost 4; bases outside the gene matches: 4. CDR3 length equals 13 residues. CDR1 is LNHDA and CDR2 is SQIVND in the germline V gene (reference sequence). The CDR3 bases are TGTGCCAGCGGGGACAGGGGGATCTATGGCTACACCTTC. This encodes CASGDRGIYGYTF.

The chain carries TRBV14 and TRBJ1-4; D unclear. Looked up from germline, CDR1 is SGHDN and CDR2 is FVKESK. This CDR3 comprises 15 residues. V lost 4 bases, J lost 7 bases, and 16 bases lay in between. The CDR3 reads CASSPRGGRLEKLFF. CDR3 DNA: TGTGCCAGCAGCCCCCGGGGAGGGCGTCTTGAAAAACTGTTTTTT. Supplemented by reference TRBV14 and TRBJ1-4, the full variable domain reads EAGVTQFPSHSVIEKGQTVTLRCDPISGHDNLYWYRRVMGKEIKFLLHFVKESKQDESGMPNNRFLAERTGGTYSTLKVQPAELEDSGVYFCASSPRGGRLEKLFFGSGTQLSVL.

The chain links TRBV27 to TRBJ1-1; D gene unclear. Looked up from germline, CDR1 is MNHEY and CDR2 is SMNVEV (reference sequence). Trimming left V 6 bases short and J 8 bases short, with 13 bases between. The length of the CDR3 is 12 residues. CDR3 in DNA: TGTGCCAGCAGCTTAGCGGGATCCGAAGCTTTCTTT. The encoded protein is CASSLAGSEAFF.

The chain recombines TRBV4-1 with TRBJ1-6, with 7 bases lining up with TRBD1. Germline values: CDR1 MGHRA, CDR2 YSYEKL. The CDR3 length is 16 residues. V dropped 0 bases and J dropped 6; count of bases not matched to a gene: 5. CDR3 nucleotides: TGCGCCAGCAGCCAAGATCTAGGGGGCGTTAATTCACCCCTCCACTTT. Translating gives CASSQDLGGVNSPLHF.

The rearrangement joins TRBV7-2 to TRBJ2-5; D possibly corresponds to TRBD1 (7 bases). V lost 7 bases, J lost 1 base, and 22 bases lay in between. Germline assignment: CDR1 SGHTA and CDR2 FQGNSA. CDR3 size: 17 residues. The CDR3 is CASNLRGASYTQETQYF. CDR3 bases: TGTGCCAGCAACCTCAGGGGGGCCAGCTATACCCAAGAGACCCAGTACTTC.

This clone was recorded only once. The gene calls are TRBV4-2 and TRBJ2-7, with 7 bases lining up with TRBD1. The CDR3 is made up of 13 amino acids. Germline CDR1 reads LGHNA; CDR2 reads YNFKEQ. V lost 2 bases and J lost 6; bases outside the gene matches: 4. The CDR3 reads CASSQTNRGEQYF. CDR3 nucleotides: TGTGCCAGCAGCCAAACGAACAGGGGCGAGCAGTACTTC.

The chain joins TRBV7-2 to TRBJ1-3; no definite D call. The V and J ends lost 3 bases and 0 bases respectively, with 6 bases between them. Germline loops: CDR1 SGHTA, CDR2 FQGNSA. The CDR3 runs 14 residues. The CDR3 reads CASSFSFSGNTIYF. DNA of the CDR3: TGTGCCAGCAGCTTTTCGTTCTCTGGAAACACCATATATTTT.

This chain connects TRBV4-1 to TRBJ2-7; 13 nucleotides agree with TRBD2. This CDR3 contains 17 residues. The V gene end was trimmed by 4 bases and the J gene end by 6 bases; junction bases not matched to a gene: 12. Looked up from germline, CDR1 is MGHRA and CDR2 is YSYEKL. The CDR3 here is CASSRTSGRGALREQYF. The CDR3 DNA reads TGCGCCAGCAGCCGGACTAGCGGGAGAGGGGCCCTCCGCGAGCAGTACTTC.

This clone has only one observation. The chain combines TRBV4-2 with TRBJ2-1; 8 bases agree with TRBD2. V lost 4 bases to trimming and J lost 4 bases; unmatched junction nucleotides: 15. CDR1 is LGHNA, CDR2 YNFKEQ, per germline. The CDR3 loop spans 18 amino acids. The CDR3 nucleotides read TGTGCCAGCAGCCCGAGATACCTGGCTAGCGGGCCTTACAATGAGCAGTTCTTC. Encoded protein: CASSPRYLASGPYNEQFF.

The gene calls are TRBV6-1 and TRBJ1-5; weak D call: TRBD1 (6 bases). The ends were cut back, 4 bases at V and 6 bases at J, with 19 bases in the middle. Germline V gives CDR1 MNHNS, CDR2 SASEGT. CDR3 length: 16 amino acids. The DNA for the CDR3 is TGTGCCAGCAGTGTGGTCCCACAGGGTTTGAGTCAGCCCCAGCATTTT. It encodes CASSVVPQGLSQPQHF.